What follows are 8 T cell receptor beta chains derived from one specimen sequenced in a study of T cell responses to AZD1222 COVID-19 vaccine. Sequenced by immunoSEQ multiplex PCR; TCRdb stores in-frame clones only, minus some. The table has approximately 200,000 clones, approximately 94% seen once. The input for sequencing was peripheral blood, taken 28 days after the second dose of the MenACWY control vaccine. These receptors came from an adult who received the MenACWY meningococcal vaccine as a control.

This chain links TRBV6-2 or TRBV6-3 with TRBJ1-3, with unresolved D. The germline V gene has CDR1 MNHEY and CDR2 SVGEGT. CDR3 length equals 13 residues. Trimming cost V 4 bases and J 2 bases, with 6 bases left between them. CDR3 residues: CASSWDPGNTIYF. Here the CDR3 DNA reads TGTGCCAGCAGTTGGGATCCTGGAAACACCATATATTTT.

The chain couples TRBV5-6 to TRBJ2-7; weak D call: TRBD1 (5 bases). CDR3 length: 15 residues. Germline values: CDR1 SGHDT, CDR2 YYEEEE. Trimming removed 5 bases at V and 4 bases at J, with 19 bases between. DNA of the CDR3: TGTGCCAGCAGTTCGGATCTAAAAGGGGCTTACGAGCAGTACTTC. Amino acid sequence: CASSSDLKGAYEQYF.

The chain is built from TRBV5-6 and TRBJ1-4; 9 bases fit TRBD1. Trimming cost V 4 bases and J 6 bases; bases outside gene matches: 7. This CDR3 has 15 residues. Per the germline V gene, CDR1 is SGHDT and CDR2 is YYEEEE. The CDR3 sequence: CASSPGDRAHEKLFF. The CDR3, as DNA: TGTGCCAGCAGCCCCGGGGACAGGGCCCATGAAAAACTGTTTTTT.

The chain is built from TRBV11-2 and TRBJ2-7, with D uncertain. The CDR3 has 14 amino acids. Per germline, CDR1 SGHAT and CDR2 FQNNGV. Between the trimmed V and J ends, which lost 2 bases and 3 bases, there was a span of 11 bases. The CDR3 sequence: CASSLLSWGYEQYF. Written as DNA, the CDR3 is TGTGCCAGCAGCTTATTGTCATGGGGCTACGAGCAGTACTTC.

This chain joins TRBV3-1 (or the pseudogene TRBV3-2) and TRBJ1-2, with 7 bases matching TRBD1. V dropped 1 base and J dropped 4; count of bases not matched to a gene: 9. CDR3 length: 16 residues. Germline V gene lookup returns CDR1 LGHDT and CDR2 YNNKEL (reference sequence). CDR3 in amino acids: CASSQAPGTAIYGYTF. CDR3 bases: TGTGCCAGCAGCCAAGCCCCCGGGACAGCAATCTATGGCTACACCTTC.

The chain joins TRBV12-3 or TRBV12-4 to TRBJ2-2, with D possibly being TRBD1 (5 bases). V dropped 3 bases and J dropped 6 bases, with 8 bases sitting between them. The CDR3 contains 13 residues. The chain's CDR3 is CASSLGPAGELFF. In DNA form, the CDR3 reads TGTGCCAGCAGTTTGGGGCCCGCCGGGGAGCTGTTTTTT.

V is TRBV6-5 and J is TRBJ1-5; 10 bases line up with TRBD1. With V trimmed by 8 bases and J by 2 bases, 6 bases remained unmatched. Germline CDR1 is MNHEY and CDR2 is SVGAGI. CDR3 size: 15 residues. CDR3: CASGTGTGGNQPQHF. CDR3 nucleotide sequence: TGTGCCAGCGGAACGGGGACAGGGGGCAATCAGCCCCAGCATTTT.

The rearrangement joins TRBV12-3 or TRBV12-4 to TRBJ1-2; D is possibly TRBD1 (6 bases). CDR3 size: 12 residues. V was cut by 5 bases and J by 4 bases, with 8 bases left in between. The DNA for the CDR3 is TGTGCCAGCAGTCGGGACACCTATGGCTACACCTTC. This codes for CASSRDTYGYTF.